A single sample gave rise to the 3 T cell receptor beta chains below, sequenced in a study of blood T cell repertoires in COVID-19. The data were produced by immunoSEQ multiplex PCR, yet TCRdb's version contains in-frame clones alone and is incomplete. The table records 200,000 to 250,000 clones, roughly 89% of them present only once. Sequenced material: peripheral blood. These receptors were obtained from a man in his thirties or forties who had recovered from COVID-19.

This chain joins TRBV19 and TRBJ2-7; the match to TRBD1 covers 8 bases. The germline CDR1 and CDR2 sequences are LNHDA and SQIVND (reference sequence). This CDR3 has 16 amino acids. The trim removed 5 bases at V and 2 bases at J, leaving 11 bases unmatched. The CDR3 sequence: CASSAKSGQVAYEQYF. Written as DNA, the CDR3 is TGTGCCAGTAGTGCCAAGTCGGGACAGGTGGCCTACGAGCAGTACTTC. Together with reference TRBV19 and TRBJ2-7, the CDR3 gives the full variable domain: DGGITQSPKYLFRKEGQNVTLSCEQNLNHDAMYWYRQDPGQGLRLIYYSQIVNDFQKGDIAEGYSVSREKKESFPLTVTSAQKNPTAFYLCASSAKSGQVAYEQYFGPGTRLTVT.

CDR3 nucleotide sequence: TGCGCCAGCAGCTTGCTAGGGGGACAGGACAATCAGCCCCAGCATTTT. Amino acid sequence: CASSLLGGQDNQPQHF. The chain uses TRBV5-1 and TRBJ1-5, with 8 bases matching TRBD1. V lost 1 base, J lost 3 bases, and 6 bases stayed unmatched. CDR1 SGHRS and CDR2 YFSETQ come from the germline V gene. This CDR3 has 16 amino acids.

The chain links TRBV13 to TRBJ2-1; 7 nucleotides align to TRBD1. Germline assignment: CDR1 PRHDT and CDR2 FYEKMQ (reference sequence). Losses at the gene ends were 4 bases for V and 9 bases for J; bases not matched to a gene: 12. The CDR3 consists of 15 residues. CDR3 nucleotide sequence: TGTGCCAGCAGCTGGGGTGCAGGGGGTTCGGGTGAGCAGTTCTTC. This translates into CASSWGAGGSGEQFF.